These 20 T cell receptor beta chains were sequenced from one sample in a study of regulatory T cells in long-lasting Graves disease. The time point denotes: persistent/refractory GD, antithyroid drugs over 5 years with positive TRAb. Preparation of the TCR library used RNA extracted from PBMCs. Arm-PCR of CDR3 regions with iRepertoire HTBI primers generated TCR beta libraries. One entry per CDR3 protein, called by TCRdb with MiXCR from the multiplex PCR reads. The table shows 350,000 to 450,000 distinct CDR3 sequences, with 23% occurring only once. The sequenced sample was peripheral blood mononuclear cells (PBMCs), obtained when the disease was refractory, from a patient treated with antithyroid drugs. Receptors originate from a woman aged 40 to 50 with Graves disease.

In this sample, this clonotype turned up many times. The rearrangement links TRBV7-9 to TRBJ1-1, with D possibly matching TRBD1 (6 bases). CDR3 length equals 15 residues. Germline V gene data show CDR1 as SEHNR and CDR2 as FQNEAQ (reference sequence). The V end was cut by 5 bases, the J end by 0 bases, with 13 bases between. DNA for the CDR3: TGTGCCAGCAGCCAAGAAGGGGGGATGAACACTGAAGCTTTCTTT. Translation: CASSQEGGMNTEAFF.

This clonotype came up many times. This chain uses TRBV6-1 with TRBJ2-6, with TRBD1 matching 12 bases. Trimming took 7 bases from V and 2 from J; bases not matched to a gene: 6. The CDR3 sequence is 17 residues long. Germline V gives CDR1 MNHNS, CDR2 SASEGT. The CDR3 sequence is CASKPGQGAPGANVLTF. DNA for the CDR3: TGTGCCAGCAAACCGGGACAGGGGGCGCCTGGGGCCAACGTCCTGACTTTC.

This clonotype was counted ten times or more. This chain joins TRBV6-1 and TRBJ2-7, with D possibly TRBD2 on 5 matching bases. CDR1 is MNHNS and CDR2 is SASEGT in the germline V gene. The CDR3 has 12 amino acids. V lost 5 bases and J lost 7, with 12 bases in between. CDR3 protein: CASSNRTWEQYF. CDR3 sequence (DNA): TGTGCCAGCAGTAACCGGACTTGGGAGCAGTACTTC.

The chain links TRBV27 to TRBJ1-1, with 7 bases lining up with TRBD1. Trimming removed 7 bases from V and 3 bases from J; junction bases left unmatched: 14. Germline assignment: CDR1 MNHEY and CDR2 SMNVEV (reference sequence). The CDR3 extends over 16 amino acids. The DNA for the CDR3 is TGTGCCAGCAAACGAGATCCGGGACAGACATACACTGAAGCTTTCTTT. Amino acids: CASKRDPGQTYTEAFF.

This chain links TRBV19 with TRBJ2-2; TRBD1 matches at 9 bases. V gave up 7 bases and J gave up 2 bases; unmatched junction bases: 5. CDR3 length: 15 amino acids. Per the germline V gene, CDR1 is LNHDA and CDR2 is SQIVND (reference sequence). The CDR3 reads CASIPGQGNTGELFF. The CDR3 DNA follows: TGTGCCAGTATCCCGGGACAGGGAAACACCGGGGAGCTGTTTTTT.

Turning to this clonotype: This probably arose from a read error, given a far larger clone one base away. The rearrangement joins TRBV6-1 to TRBJ1-1; D not certain. CDR3 length: 13 residues. Trimming cost V 6 bases and J 1 base, with 9 bases left between them. The V gene's germline CDR1 is MNHNS and CDR2 SASEGT. In nucleotides, the CDR3 is TGTGCCAGCAGATTAAGACCGAACACTGAAGCTTTCTTT. Protein: CASRLRPNTEAFF.

This clonotype has a handful of counts. The chain employs TRBV28 and TRBJ2-3; no firm D call. Between the trimmed V and J ends, which lost 6 bases and 4 bases, there was a span of 8 bases. The CDR3 spans 12 residues. Germline CDR1 MDHEN, CDR2 SYDVKM. CDR3: CASRGGADTQYF. The DNA for the CDR3 is TGTGCCAGCAGGGGCGGTGCAGATACGCAGTATTTT.

For this clonotype: Possible read error: a much larger clone is one base away. The gene calls are TRBV28 and TRBJ2-2, with D uncertain. CDR3 size: 14 residues. Germline lookup yields CDR1 MDHEN and CDR2 SYDVKM. CDR3 coding DNA: TGTGCCGGCAGTTTCGGTGAGAACACCGGGGAGCTGTTTTTT. Translation: CAGSFGENTGELFF.

The V call is TRBV20-1, the J call TRBJ2-7, with 9 bases lining up with TRBD1. The ends lost 0 bases at V and 4 bases at J; junction bases unmatched: 16. CDR1 and CDR2 from the germline V gene are DFQATT and SNEGSKA (reference sequence). The CDR3 extends over 18 amino acids. The CDR3 bases are TGCAGTGCTAGAGAATTTTACGTATTGGGACAGGGCGCATACGAGCAGTACTTC. Translating it yields CSAREFYVLGQGAYEQYF.

The chain combines TRBV13 with TRBJ2-5, with D perhaps matching TRBD1 or TRBD2 (5 bases each). This CDR3 is 14 amino acids long. The germline gives CDR1 PRHDT, CDR2 FYEKMQ (reference sequence). The V end was cut by 6 bases, the J end by 2 bases, with 13 bases between. The CDR3 spells CASRAWGKQETQYF. CDR3 bases: TGTGCCAGCAGGGCTTGGGGGAAGCAAGAGACCCAGTACTTC.

The chain has TRBV28 and TRBJ2-3; maybe TRBD1 (6 bases). The CDR3 sequence is 14 residues long. Per the germline V gene, CDR1 is MDHEN and CDR2 is SYDVKM. V was shortened by 7 bases and J by 0 bases, with 11 bases between the two germline ends. DNA of the CDR3: TGTGCCAGCAAACAGGGCACTAGCACAGATACGCAGTATTTT. Encoded protein: CASKQGTSTDTQYF.

This CDR3 is CASSKTGGYNSPLHF. CDR3 DNA sequence: TGTGCCAGCAGCAAGACAGGGGGCTATAATTCACCCCTCCACTTT. V gene TRBV5-6 combines with J gene TRBJ1-6; TRBD1 matches at 9 bases. Germline loops: CDR1 SGHDT, CDR2 YYEEEE. V gave up 4 bases and J gave up 3 bases; unmatched junction bases: 2. This CDR3 is built from 15 residues.

This clonotype has a handful of counts. This rearrangement joins TRBV6-1 to TRBJ2-1; 7 bases align to TRBD2. The junction had 3 bases not matched to a gene; V was cut back by 8 bases and J by 8 bases. CDR1 is MNHNS, CDR2 SASEGT, per germline. CDR3 length equals 11 residues. CDR3 coding DNA: TGTGCCAGCGGGGGGGTGGATGAGCAGTTCTTC. Its protein is CASGGVDEQFF.

The chain joins TRBV9 to TRBJ2-5; 8 nucleotides line up with TRBD1. The CDR3 length is 20 residues. After removal of 4 bases from V and 5 bases from J, the junction contained 25 bases not matched to a gene. Per the germline V gene, CDR1 is SGDLS and CDR2 is YYNGEE. This chain's CDR3 is CASSPRGTRQGSGIWETQYF. The CDR3 DNA is TGTGCCAGCAGCCCCAGAGGGACCCGACAGGGGTCGGGGATTTGGGAGACCCAGTACTTC. Drawing the rest from reference TRBV9 and TRBJ2-5, the complete variable domain is DSGVTQTPKHLITATGQRVTLRCSPRSGDLSVYWYQQSLDQGLQFLIQYYNGEERAKGNILERFSAQQFPDLHSELNLSSLELGDSALYFCASSPRGTRQGSGIWETQYFGPGTRLLVL.

The chain carries TRBV5-1 and TRBJ1-1; no clear D gene. The V gene's germline CDR1 is SGHRS and CDR2 YFSETQ. The CDR3 runs 15 residues. Trimming stripped 0 bases from V and 1 base from J, with 10 bases between. The CDR3 here is CASSLELVRNTEAFF. As DNA, the CDR3 is TGCGCCAGCAGCTTGGAACTGGTCCGGAACACTGAAGCTTTCTTT.

The chain is built from TRBV20-1 and TRBJ2-2; D might be TRBD2 (6 bases). V was clipped by 4 bases and J by 7 bases, with 13 bases between them. Germline CDR1 is DFQATT and CDR2 is SNEGSKA (reference sequence). The length of the CDR3 is 13 residues. CDR3 bases: TGCAGTGCTATTAAGGGAGGAGGCGGGGAGCTGTTTTTT. This translates into CSAIKGGGGELFF.

This clonotype showed up many times. The chain links TRBV28 to TRBJ2-7; 7 bases map to TRBD2. The V gene end was trimmed by 7 bases and the J gene end by 2 bases; junction bases not matched to a gene: 8. The germline gives CDR1 MDHEN, CDR2 SYDVKM. The CDR3 sequence is 14 residues long. In nucleotides, the CDR3 is TGTGCCAGCACCATGGGTGGGAGGGCCTACGAGCAGTACTTC. Protein sequence: CASTMGGRAYEQYF.

The chain uses TRBV5-1 and TRBJ1-3; D may be TRBD1 (5 bases). Germline CDR1 is SGHRS and CDR2 is YFSETQ. The CDR3 is 15 residues long. V lost 5 bases and J 0 bases, leaving 12 bases between the germline ends. The CDR3 nucleotides read TGCGCCAGCAGGTTAGGGACGTCCTCTGGAAACACCATATATTTT. As protein: CASRLGTSSGNTIYF. Combining the CDR3 with reference TRBV5-1 and TRBJ1-3 gives the whole variable domain KAGVTQTPRYLIKTRGQQVTLSCSPISGHRSVSWYQQTPGQGLQFLFEYFSETQRNKGNFPGRFSGRQFSNSRSEMNVSTLELGDSALYLCASRLGTSSGNTIYFGEGSWLTVV.

This clonotype was recorded a few times. V is TRBV20-1 and J is TRBJ1-1; no clear D. This CDR3 is 12 amino acids long. Germline assignment: CDR1 DFQATT and CDR2 SNEGSKA (reference sequence). Trimming stripped 8 bases from V and 0 bases from J, with 10 bases between. CDR3 in DNA: TGCAGTCAAGCGGTGGTGAACACTGAAGCTTTCTTT. Translating it yields CSQAVVNTEAFF.

This clonotype has more than one count but fewer than ten. The chain couples TRBV27 to TRBJ2-2; 10 bases line up with TRBD2. J was trimmed by 6 bases and V by 5 bases; bases with no gene match: 6. Looked up from germline, CDR1 is MNHEY and CDR2 is SMNVEV (reference sequence). The CDR3 contains 15 residues. The CDR3 coding sequence is TGTGCCAGCAGTCTAACCGGGACTAGCGCCGGGGAGCTGTTTTTT. Its protein product is CASSLTGTSAGELFF.